This T cell receptor beta chain was sequenced for a study of post-analysis software for immune sequencing data (dated by TCRdb to between 2015 and 2017). Regarding the study in general: Relapsing-remitting, secondary progressive and progressive-relapsing multiple sclerosis were recorded as disease courses, and subtype annotation was lacking for some patients. The multiple sclerosis patient repertoires were compared with 10 to 12 previously published healthy control repertoires from donors aged roughly 6 to 25 years. A subset of samples was prepared in parallel using single-end sample barcoding, then pooled and co-amplified after Illumina adapter ligation. Findings and caveats that apply to the study as a whole: Compared with controls, multiple sclerosis patients had significantly lower normalized Chao1 diversity, a finding suggesting substantial peripheral T-cell clonal expansion. The control group was slightly older than the multiple sclerosis patient group. Direct clustering with F measure showed strong co-clustering of samples prepared in the same batch, prompting a batch-effect correction.

Receptors were amplified or captured by PCR. Sequencing used an Illumina HiSeq 2500. Unique molecular identifiers were incorporated into TCR beta cDNA libraries to reduce PCR and sequencing biases. Every 1 to 10 million input T cells yielded approximately 500,000 cDNA molecules, meaning each molecule approximated one T cell. The same protocol used for the earlier healthy control dataset was applied to prepare and sequence the patient libraries. Samples belonging to the same batch were prepared together, multiplexed and sequenced on a shared HiSeq lane. Turning to the authors' computational methods: Raw barcoded reads were processed with MIGEC, and single-read molecular identifier groups were discarded before consensus assembly and CDR3 extraction. VDJtools was used for post-analysis of the clonotype tables, and diversity was normalized by down-sampling every dataset to the size of the smallest sample. In repertoire overlap clustering, CDR3 amino acid sequences, but not nucleotide sequences, were matched to correct batch-related cross-sample contamination. Clones were called with MiXCR by TCRdb after fastp trimmed the public reads at Q25, and only in-frame beta chains were retained. For every CDR3 protein sequence, its rows merge into one entry that carries the most common genes and DNA. For this entry, the V and J calls and clone size follow TCRdb and not the study's own pipeline. Across this sample there are hundreds of thousands of distinct CDR3 sequences, with less than 35% seen only once. The ten largest clones take up approximately 0.55% of the sample.

TCR beta repertoires were profiled from peripheral blood of about a dozen young patients with multiple sclerosis to demonstrate the VDJtools post-analysis software. The multiple sclerosis patients were children and adolescents between about 6 and 16 years of age. To note about this clonotype: The antigen it recognizes is unknown. Per-base quality was not reported, and no clone a single base away is much larger than it.

The clonotype originates from a girl under 18 with multiple sclerosis. Material: blood.

The CDR3 loop reads CASSESIQGILYNEQFF. The sequenced DNA is TGTGCCAGCAGTGAATCTATACAGGGGATCCTGTACAATGAGCAGTTCTTC. The chain joins TRBV6-1 to TRBJ2-1, and 7 junction bases match TRBD1. The CDR3, cysteine through phenylalanine, is 17 amino acids long. The read is trimmed to its CDR3 DNA, 51 bases read in frame from base 1. V ends up 2 bases short and J 4 bases short, with an unmatched junction base count of 11. Per the germline V gene, MNHNS is the CDR1 and SASEGT is the CDR2.